The 23 T cell receptor beta chains below come from one sample, sequenced in a study of blood T cell repertoires in COVID-19. Repertoires were generated with immunoSEQ multiplex PCR, while TCRdb's copy carries only in-frame clones and drops some. The sample holds 390,000 or so clones, around 87% seen once. The sample consisted of peripheral blood. The receptors shown here come from a man between 18 and 29 years old with active or convalescent COVID-19.

The genes are TRBV9 and TRBJ2-7, with D possibly TRBD1 on 6 matching bases. The CDR3 has 15 residues. Per the germline V gene, CDR1 is SGDLS and CDR2 is YYNGEE. Trimming cost V 5 bases and J 3 bases, with 18 bases left between them. The CDR3 coding sequence is TGTGCCAGCAGTCCTAGGGACACTACCATCTACGAGCAGTACTTC. Protein: CASSPRDTTIYEQYF. The entire variable domain, with the rest obtained from reference TRBV9 and TRBJ2-7, is as follows: DSGVTQTPKHLITATGQRVTLRCSPRSGDLSVYWYQQSLDQGLQFLIQYYNGEERAKGNILERFSAQQFPDLHSELNLSSLELGDSALYFCASSPRDTTIYEQYFGPGTRLTVT.

The chain links TRBV7-9 to TRBJ2-1, with TRBD1 matching over 10 bases. Germline trimming cut 2 bases from V and 5 bases from J; bases unmatched to any gene: 6. The CDR3 runs to 16 residues. Germline V gene data show CDR1 as SEHNR and CDR2 as FQNEAQ (reference sequence). The CDR3 sequence is CASSLLGTGANNEQFF. CDR3 sequence (DNA): TGTGCCAGCAGCTTACTGGGGACAGGGGCGAACAATGAGCAGTTCTTC.

V gene TRBV18 combines with J gene TRBJ1-1; TRBD1 is a possible D gene (5 bases). This CDR3 has 16 amino acids. Germline CDR1 is KGHSH and CDR2 is LQKENI. Trimming left V 2 bases short and J 4 bases short, with 17 bases between. In nucleotides, the CDR3 is TGTGCCAGCTCACCAGGGGCTGGAATTGAAAGCACTGAAGCTTTCTTT. Amino acids: CASSPGAGIESTEAFF.

The chain carries TRBV7-6 and TRBJ1-4; D may be TRBD1 (5 bases). The CDR3 runs to 16 residues. CDR1 is SGHVS and CDR2 is FNYEAQ in the germline V gene. Deletions cut 1 base from V and 3 bases from J, with 12 bases between. The CDR3 sequence: CASSLGSAGPNEKLFF. CDR3 DNA: TGTGCCAGCAGCTTAGGCTCCGCAGGGCCTAATGAAAAACTGTTTTTT.

The chain uses TRBV7-2 and TRBJ1-1; D remains unclear. V lost 5 bases and J lost 5, with 9 bases in between. Germline V CDR1 and CDR2: SGHTA, FQGNSA. This CDR3 has 12 amino acids. The CDR3 region is CASSAPGTEAFF. The CDR3 DNA reads as TGTGCCAGCAGCGCGCCAGGTACTGAAGCTTTCTTT. The entire variable domain, with the rest obtained from reference TRBV7-2 and TRBJ1-1, is as follows: GAGVSQSPSNKVTEKGKDVELRCDPISGHTALYWYRQSLGQGLEFLIYFQGNSAPDKSGLPSDRFSAERTGGSVSTLTIQRTQQEDSAVYLCASSAPGTEAFFGQGTRLTVV.

This sequence joins TRBV6-5 and TRBJ1-1; TRBD1 might be the D (5 bases). Trimming pared 6 bases from V and 11 bases from J, leaving 16 bases between. The CDR3 is 12 residues long. The germline gives CDR1 MNHEY, CDR2 SVGAGI. The CDR3 sequence is CASRNSQGRAFF. The DNA of the CDR3 is TGTGCCAGCAGAAACTCCCAGGGTAGGGCTTTCTTT.

The chain employs TRBV7-6 and TRBJ1-5, with D perhaps TRBD1 (6 bases). The CDR3 is 13 residues long. Germline lookup yields CDR1 SGHVS and CDR2 FNYEAQ. Between the trimmed V and J ends, which lost 5 bases and 4 bases, there was a span of 9 bases. CDR3 nucleotide sequence: TGTGCCAGCAGCCCACAGGGAAATCAGCCCCAGCATTTT. Protein sequence: CASSPQGNQPQHF.

The chain has TRBV28 and TRBJ1-2; D gene unclear. CDR1 is MDHEN and CDR2 is SYDVKM in the germline V gene. V shed 5 bases and J shed 2 bases, with 6 bases lying between them. This CDR3 contains 12 residues. CDR3 protein: CASSGGNYGYTF. CDR3 DNA: TGTGCCAGCAGTGGAGGGAACTATGGCTACACCTTC.

The V call is TRBV24-1, the J call TRBJ2-7; the match to TRBD2 covers 10 bases. Germline trimming cut 3 bases from V and 4 bases from J; bases unmatched to any gene: 5. Looked up from germline, CDR1 is KGHDR and CDR2 is SFDVKD. The CDR3 is made up of 15 amino acids. The CDR3 coding sequence is TGTGCCACCAGTGATGGGGCTAGCGGGAGATACGAGCAGTACTTC. As protein: CATSDGASGRYEQYF.

The chain couples TRBV29-1 to TRBJ1-2, with 9 nucleotides matching TRBD1. The CDR3 loop spans 14 amino acids. Germline V gene lookup returns CDR1 SQVTM and CDR2 ANQGSEA. V lost 7 bases and J lost 4; bases outside the gene matches: 10. DNA for the CDR3: TGCAGCGCTAAGGGCACAGGGGGCCTCTATGGCTACACCTTC. It translates to CSAKGTGGLYGYTF.

The rearrangement joins TRBV28 to TRBJ1-1; D unclear. Deletions cut 4 bases from V and 4 bases from J, with 10 bases between. The CDR3 totals 13 residues. The germline CDR1 and CDR2 sequences are MDHEN and SYDVKM. The CDR3 nucleotides are TGTGCCAGCAGTTACCGTGGAGGCACTGAAGCTTTCTTT. Translating gives CASSYRGGTEAFF.

V and J are TRBV27 and TRBJ1-2; D is uncertain. V was shortened by 4 bases and J by 5 bases, with 11 bases between the two germline ends. The CDR3 covers 13 residues. Looked up from germline, CDR1 is MNHEY and CDR2 is SMNVEV (reference sequence). The CDR3: CASSSAGGYGYTF. CDR3 in DNA: TGTGCCAGCAGTTCAGCGGGTGGGTATGGCTACACCTTC.

The genes are TRBV13 and TRBJ1-2, with TRBD1 identical over 8 bases. This CDR3 spans 19 amino acids. Trimming at V came to 3 bases and at J to 3 bases, leaving 18 bases not matched to a gene. The germline V gene encodes CDR1 PRHDT and CDR2 FYEKMQ (reference sequence). Here the CDR3 reads CASSFEGRGRGPHYYGYTF. CDR3 sequence (DNA): TGTGCCAGCAGCTTTGAGGGCAGGGGGCGCGGGCCGCACTACTATGGCTACACCTTC.

The chain has TRBV7-9 and TRBJ2-1; tentatively, D is TRBD2 (5 bases). CDR1 and CDR2 (germline): SEHNR, FQNEAQ (reference sequence). The CDR3 loop spans 14 amino acids. V was shortened by 5 bases and J by 7 bases, with 15 bases between the two germline ends. As DNA, the CDR3 is TGTGCCAGCAGCCCCCTTCGGCGGGTTAATGAGCAGTTCTTC. Translation: CASSPLRRVNEQFF.

The chain has TRBV19 and TRBJ2-7, with 7 bases lining up with TRBD1. J was trimmed by 9 bases and V by 3 bases; bases with no gene match: 20. The CDR3 has 17 residues. Germline V gene data show CDR1 as LNHDA and CDR2 as SQIVND (reference sequence). The CDR3 nucleotides read TGTGCCAGTAGTATCGGACAGGAGGCTTATTACGAAGGGGTGCAGTACTTC. It translates to CASSIGQEAYYEGVQYF.

The rearrangement joins TRBV27 to TRBJ2-3; 8 nucleotides match TRBD2. V shed 7 bases and J 3 bases; nucleotides not matched to a gene: 6. Germline assignment: CDR1 MNHEY and CDR2 SMNVEV (reference sequence). This CDR3 has 14 residues. For the CDR3, the DNA is TGTGCCAGCAATGGCGGGAGGAGGACAGATACGCAGTATTTT. As protein: CASNGGRRTDTQYF.

The genes are TRBV4-2 and TRBJ2-3, with D unclear. This CDR3 region has 13 residues. V was clipped by 2 bases and J by 7 bases, with 10 bases between them. In germline, CDR1 is LGHNA, CDR2 YNFKEQ. CDR3 bases: TGTGCCAGCAGCCAACTGGGCGTAAATACGCAGTATTTT. This sequence encodes CASSQLGVNTQYF.

This clone was observed a single time. This chain uses TRBV19 with TRBJ1-1; 7 nucleotides align to TRBD1. J was trimmed by 4 bases and V by 1 base; bases with no gene match: 3. The CDR3 length is 14 residues. Germline V lookup: CDR1 LNHDA, CDR2 SQIVND (reference sequence). The CDR3 DNA sequence: TGTGCCAGTAGTATAGGACAGGGAGTCACTGAAGCTTTCTTT. Translation gives CASSIGQGVTEAFF.

V gene TRBV30 combines with J gene TRBJ1-5; D is perhaps TRBD1 (6 bases). CDR3 length: 17 residues. Trimming cost V 1 base and J 1 base, with 17 bases left between them. Germline V lookup: CDR1 GTSNPN, CDR2 SVGIG (reference sequence). CDR3 nucleotides: TGTGCCTGGAGTGCCATTCCGGGGGGCGGAAGCAATCAGCCCCAGCATTTT. As protein: CAWSAIPGGGSNQPQHF.

This clone was seen just once. This chain connects TRBV6-6 to TRBJ1-5; D ambiguous. CDR3 length equals 13 residues. From germline, CDR1 is MNHNY and CDR2 SVGAGI (reference sequence). V lost 10 bases to trimming and J lost 4 bases, with 14 bases between them. The CDR3 DNA reads TGTGCCACCTGCCTGGCGGGTAATCAGCCCCAGCATTTT. Its protein product is CATCLAGNQPQHF.

This clone has just one count. The V gene is TRBV5-1, the J gene TRBJ2-5; 12 positions match TRBD2. Germline CDR1 SGHRS, CDR2 YFSETQ. This CDR3 spans 15 amino acids. Losses at the gene ends were 0 bases for V and 5 bases for J; bases not matched to a gene: 2. CDR3 sequence (DNA): TGCGCCAGCAGCTTGGGACTAGCGGGAGTGGAGACCCAGTACTTC. Residues: CASSLGLAGVETQYF.

The chain combines TRBV20-1 with TRBJ1-5, with TRBD1 matching over 10 bases. V shed 3 bases, J shed 8 bases, and the junction held 7 bases outside the gene matches. The CDR3 is made up of 14 amino acids. Germline CDR1 is DFQATT and CDR2 is SNEGSKA (reference sequence). The CDR3 here is CSASPRQGAEPQHF. The CDR3 DNA sequence: TGCAGTGCTAGTCCCCGACAGGGGGCGGAGCCCCAGCATTTT.

CDR3 region: CSARVAQGYTF. CDR3 sequence (DNA): TGCAGTGCTAGAGTTGCACAGGGCTACACCTTC. This chain links TRBV20-1 with TRBJ1-2; D is undetermined. Germline assignment: CDR1 DFQATT and CDR2 SNEGSKA (reference sequence). V was clipped by 1 base and J by 8 bases, with 8 bases between them. The CDR3 totals 11 residues.